This T cell receptor (beta chain) derives from a study of shared clonotypes between healthy human individuals. Study-level results: Memory subsets generally showed lower estimated richness than naive subsets.

This table comes from immunoSEQ multiplex PCR, and its TCRdb copy is limited to in-frame clones, with some not included. Of approximately 1.5 million clones listed, 97% to 99% are singletons. Germline V lookup: CDR1 KGHSH, CDR2 LQKENI. J was trimmed by 4 bases and V by 0 bases; bases with no gene match: 6. The CDR3 loop spans 16 amino acids. This clone came up once. The antigen is unknown. CD4+ cells yielded CD45RA+ naive and CD45RA-negative memory subsets. The receptor was derived from a man aged 25-45 years in good health. The genes are TRBV18 and TRBJ2-7, with 10 bases identical to TRBD1. Input material: naive CD4+ T cells sorted from blood. As for subset: CD45RA+ positively selected. The CDR3 region has the DNA TGTGCCAGCTCACCACCAAGGGACAGGGGATTATACGAGCAGTACTTC. This sequence encodes CASSPPRDRGLYEQYF.